The clone carrying this T cell receptor (beta chain) has only a few counts. As yet, its antigen is unknown. MiXCR, applied by TCRdb to the reads, yields one record per CDR3 protein. This table has about 890,000 distinct CDR3 sequences, around 29% appearing once. The sample comes from a study of T cell repertoires in cytomegalovirus infection. The germline V gene encodes CDR1 MNHEY and CDR2 SVGEGT. This CDR3 spans 16 amino acids. The V end lost 2 bases, the J end lost 2 bases, and 15 bases lay between the germline ends. The clonotype was recovered from a human donor in good health (CMV status not recorded). Some clones in this sample may be carry-over from other donors' samples. The input for sequencing was cultured CD8+ T cells from PBMCs, taken from culture after CMV antigen stimulation. The chain employs TRBV6-2 or TRBV6-3 and TRBJ2-5; unclear D gene. The CDR3 sequence: CASSYPRTQRQETQYF. As DNA, the CDR3 is TGTGCCAGCAGTTACCCTAGGACCCAAAGGCAAGAGACCCAGTACTTC.